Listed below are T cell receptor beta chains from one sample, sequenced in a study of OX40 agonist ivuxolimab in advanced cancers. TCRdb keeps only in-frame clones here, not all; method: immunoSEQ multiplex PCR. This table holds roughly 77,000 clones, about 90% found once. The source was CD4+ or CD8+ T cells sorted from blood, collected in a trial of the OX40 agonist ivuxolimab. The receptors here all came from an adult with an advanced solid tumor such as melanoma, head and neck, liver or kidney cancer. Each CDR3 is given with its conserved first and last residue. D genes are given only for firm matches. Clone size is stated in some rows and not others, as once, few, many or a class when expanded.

CDR3nt: TGTGCCAGCAGACTAAGGGCTAGCCGCACAGATACGCAGTATTTT
CDR3aa: CASRLRASRTDTQYF
j_gene: TRBJ2-3
abundance: once
v_gene: TRBV7-2
d_gene: NA

CDR3nt: TGCGCCAGCAGCTTCCGGACAGGCCCTAACACTGAAGCTTTCTTT
CDR3aa: CASSFRTGPNTEAFF
j_gene: TRBJ1-1
abundance: NA
v_gene: TRBV5-1
d_gene: TRBD1

CDR3nt: TGTGCCAGCAGCAACCTAGCGGCGAACTACGAGCAGTACTTC
CDR3aa: CASSNLAANYEQYF
j_gene: TRBJ2-7
abundance: NA
v_gene: TRBV21-1
d_gene: NA

CDR3nt: TGTGCCAGCACCCTGGGGCGGGAGTACGAGCAGTACTTC
CDR3aa: CASTLGREYEQYF
j_gene: TRBJ2-7
abundance: NA
v_gene: TRBV6-5
d_gene: TRBD2

CDR3nt: TGTGCCAGCGGGGGAGGGCTTCGTACTGAAGCTTTCTTT
CDR3aa: CASGGGLRTEAFF
j_gene: TRBJ1-1
abundance: NA
v_gene: TRBV9
d_gene: NA

CDR3nt: TGCAGCGTTAAAAAGGGGGTGAACACTGAAGCTTTCTTT
CDR3aa: CSVKKGVNTEAFF
j_gene: TRBJ1-1
abundance: NA
v_gene: TRBV29-1
d_gene: NA

CDR3nt: TGTGCCAGCAGCGCCCGGGACATGGAGATTAGGGAGCAGTACTTC
CDR3aa: CASSARDMEIREQYF
j_gene: TRBJ2-7
abundance: NA
v_gene: TRBV9
d_gene: NA

CDR3nt: TGTGCCAGCAGTCCCAGGACTAGGGGAGAGACCCAGTACTTC
CDR3aa: CASSPRTRGETQYF
j_gene: TRBJ2-5
abundance: NA
v_gene: TRBV6-5
d_gene: TRBD2

CDR3nt: TGTGCCAGCAGCCAGGTTGGGGGCAAGGTCTTCATTCAGTACTTC
CDR3aa: CASSQVGGKVFIQYF
j_gene: TRBJ2-4
abundance: NA
v_gene: TRBV6-1
d_gene: NA

CDR3nt: TGTGCCACCAGCAGGGGTGCTAGCACAGATACGCAGTATTTT
CDR3aa: CATSRGASTDTQYF
j_gene: TRBJ2-3
abundance: NA
v_gene: TRBV15
d_gene: NA

CDR3nt: TGTGCCAGCAGCTTAGGCCGGACATGGAGGGGAAACACCATATATTTT
CDR3aa: CASSLGRTWRGNTIYF
j_gene: TRBJ1-3
abundance: NA
v_gene: TRBV7-9
d_gene: NA

CDR3nt: TGTGCCAGCAGTTCCGACAGAGGCTCTGGGGCCAACGTCCTGACTTTC
CDR3aa: CASSSDRGSGANVLTF
j_gene: TRBJ2-6
abundance: NA
v_gene: TRBV27
d_gene: NA

CDR3nt: TGTGCCAGTAGTGGGGACAGGGGAAACATTCAGTACTTC
CDR3aa: CASSGDRGNIQYF
j_gene: TRBJ2-4
abundance: NA
v_gene: TRBV19
d_gene: TRBD1

CDR3nt: TGCAGCGTTGCCCTACAGGGGGCGAAGCGAGAGACCCAGTACTTC
CDR3aa: CSVALQGAKRETQYF
j_gene: TRBJ2-5
abundance: NA
v_gene: TRBV29-1
d_gene: TRBD1

CDR3nt: TGTGCCAGCAGTTTTCCGGGCCTAAATCAGCCCCAGCATTTT
CDR3aa: CASSFPGLNQPQHF
j_gene: TRBJ1-5
abundance: NA
v_gene: TRBV7-9
d_gene: NA

CDR3nt: TGTGCCAGCAGTGGGCGACAGGGTTGGGACCAGCCCCAGCATTTT
CDR3aa: CASSGRQGWDQPQHF
j_gene: TRBJ1-5
abundance: NA
v_gene: TRBV6-5
d_gene: TRBD1

CDR3nt: TGTGCCAGCAGTTTAAGCACAGGTTTTCGGGAGCAGTTCTTC
CDR3aa: CASSLSTGFREQFF
j_gene: TRBJ2-1
abundance: NA
v_gene: TRBV28
d_gene: NA

CDR3nt: TGTGCCAGCAGCGTCGGTGGGTGGGGAGCTAACTATGGCTACACCTTC
CDR3aa: CASSVGGWGANYGYTF
j_gene: TRBJ1-2
abundance: NA
v_gene: TRBV14
d_gene: NA

CDR3nt: TGTGCCAGCAGCTCCTCAATAAACAATGAGCAGTTCTTC
CDR3aa: CASSSSINNEQFF
j_gene: TRBJ2-1
abundance: NA
v_gene: TRBV7-3
d_gene: NA

CDR3nt: TGTGCCAGCAGCTACGGGACAGCCCGGGGGTATGGCTACACCTTC
CDR3aa: CASSYGTARGYGYTF
j_gene: TRBJ1-2
abundance: NA
v_gene: TRBV7-3
d_gene: TRBD1

CDR3nt: TGTGCCAGCAGAGTAGACAACAATGAGCAGTTCTTC
CDR3aa: CASRVDNNEQFF
j_gene: TRBJ2-1
abundance: NA
v_gene: TRBV28
d_gene: NA

CDR3nt: TGTGCCAGCAGCTTAGAGGGACAGGTAGCTAACTATGGCTACACCTTC
CDR3aa: CASSLEGQVANYGYTF
j_gene: TRBJ1-2
abundance: few
v_gene: TRBV7-9
d_gene: TRBD1

CDR3nt: TGTGCCAGTAGCCTTCGGGACAGGGGAGGGGGGACTGAAGCTTTCTTT
CDR3aa: CASSLRDRGGGTEAFF
j_gene: TRBJ1-1
abundance: once
v_gene: TRBV19
d_gene: TRBD1

CDR3nt: TGCAGCGACCTGACAGCGAACACTGAAGCTTTCTTT
CDR3aa: CSDLTANTEAFF
j_gene: TRBJ1-1
abundance: NA
v_gene: TRBV29-1
d_gene: NA

CDR3nt: TGTGCCAGCAGTCAGGGGGTATCGGCAGATACGCAGTATTTT
CDR3aa: CASSQGVSADTQYF
j_gene: TRBJ2-3
abundance: once
v_gene: TRBV7-3
d_gene: TRBD1

CDR3nt: TGTGCCGGGACTAGCGGGAGGGCCCTGGACGGGGAGCTGTTTTTT
CDR3aa: CAGTSGRALDGELFF
j_gene: TRBJ2-2
abundance: NA
v_gene: TRBV30
d_gene: TRBD2

CDR3nt: TGTGCCATTTTCTCCGGGACAGGGAGACGTACTGAAGCTTTCTTT
CDR3aa: CAIFSGTGRRTEAFF
j_gene: TRBJ1-1
abundance: NA
v_gene: TRBV2
d_gene: TRBD1

CDR3nt: TGTGCCAGCTCACCACAAAGGACAGCGGCGAACACTGAAGCTTTCTTT
CDR3aa: CASSPQRTAANTEAFF
j_gene: TRBJ1-1
abundance: NA
v_gene: TRBV18
d_gene: NA

CDR3nt: TGCGCCAGCAGCCCCGTGGGGACAGGGAGGCCTGGAAACACCATATATTTT
CDR3aa: CASSPVGTGRPGNTIYF
j_gene: TRBJ1-3
abundance: NA
v_gene: TRBV4-1
d_gene: TRBD1

CDR3nt: TGTGCCAGCAGCCTGGCAGAAGCTTTCTTT
CDR3aa: CASSLAEAFF
j_gene: TRBJ1-1
abundance: NA
v_gene: TRBV7-9
d_gene: NA

CDR3nt: TGTGCCATAGGGACCCGATCCCCCTACGAGCAGTACTTC
CDR3aa: CAIGTRSPYEQYF
j_gene: TRBJ2-7
abundance: few
v_gene: TRBV10-3
d_gene: NA

CDR3nt: TGTGCCATCAGTGGGGGACAGGGTGACTCCTACAATGAGCAGTTCTTC
CDR3aa: CAISGGQGDSYNEQFF
j_gene: TRBJ2-1
abundance: NA
v_gene: TRBV10-3
d_gene: TRBD1

CDR3nt: TGTGCCAGCAGCATACCGGGACAGAGAAACTATGGCTACACCTTC
CDR3aa: CASSIPGQRNYGYTF
j_gene: TRBJ1-2
abundance: NA
v_gene: TRBV5-6
d_gene: TRBD1

CDR3nt: TGTGCCAGCAGTTTCCAGAGCTCCTACGAGCAGTACTTC
CDR3aa: CASSFQSSYEQYF
j_gene: TRBJ2-7
abundance: NA
v_gene: TRBV27
d_gene: NA

CDR3nt: TGCAGGGCCGGGACAAGAGGCTACACCTTC
CDR3aa: CRAGTRGYTF
j_gene: TRBJ1-2
abundance: NA
v_gene: TRBV20-1
d_gene: NA

CDR3nt: TGTGCCTGGAACCAGCTGGACTATGGCTACACCTTC
CDR3aa: CAWNQLDYGYTF
j_gene: TRBJ1-2
abundance: NA
v_gene: TRBV30
d_gene: NA

CDR3nt: TGTGCCAGCAGCTTTTCAGGGCTCCGCTACGAGCAGTACTTC
CDR3aa: CASSFSGLRYEQYF
j_gene: TRBJ2-7
abundance: NA
v_gene: TRBV5-6
d_gene: NA

CDR3nt: TGTGCCAGCTTAGTGACTAGCGGGGCAGATACGCAGTATTTT
CDR3aa: CASLVTSGADTQYF
j_gene: TRBJ2-3
abundance: NA
v_gene: TRBV6-5
d_gene: TRBD2

CDR3nt: TGTGCCAGCAGCTCTCGAAAGTTTGGGACTAGCGGGAGCTACGAGCAGTACTTC
CDR3aa: CASSSRKFGTSGSYEQYF
j_gene: TRBJ2-7
abundance: NA
v_gene: TRBV7-2
d_gene: TRBD2

CDR3nt: TGTGCCAGCAGCTTAGAGAGGGGTAATGAGCAGTTCTTC
CDR3aa: CASSLERGNEQFF
j_gene: TRBJ2-1
abundance: NA
v_gene: TRBV11-2
d_gene: NA

CDR3nt: TGTGCCCCCGGGGGCCCCTCCTACAATGAGCAGTTCTTC
CDR3aa: CAPGGPSYNEQFF
j_gene: TRBJ2-1
abundance: NA
v_gene: TRBV6-1
d_gene: NA

CDR3nt: TGTGCCAGCTCGTCCGGGACTAGCGGGAGCATAGATGAGCAGTTCTTC
CDR3aa: CASSSGTSGSIDEQFF
j_gene: TRBJ2-1
abundance: NA
v_gene: TRBV18
d_gene: TRBD2

CDR3nt: TGTGCCAGTAGTAATTCTAAAGTGCCGTACAATCAGCCCCAGCATTTT
CDR3aa: CASSNSKVPYNQPQHF
j_gene: TRBJ1-5
abundance: once
v_gene: TRBV19
d_gene: NA

CDR3nt: TGTGCCAGTAGGATCGCAGCGGGCGGCGGGGAAAAACTGTTTTTT
CDR3aa: CASRIAAGGGEKLFF
j_gene: TRBJ1-4
abundance: NA
v_gene: TRBV19
d_gene: NA

CDR3nt: TGTGCCAGCAGCGTAGCTCCGCGGGTCGGGGAGCTGTTTTTT
CDR3aa: CASSVAPRVGELFF
j_gene: TRBJ2-2
abundance: NA
v_gene: TRBV9
d_gene: NA

CDR3nt: TGTGCCAGCAGTGCGGGACAGGGGACCTACGAGCAGTACTTC
CDR3aa: CASSAGQGTYEQYF
j_gene: TRBJ2-7
abundance: NA
v_gene: TRBV6-5
d_gene: TRBD1

CDR3nt: TGTGCCAGCAGCGTAGCCCGGGACAGGGATAGCTATGGCTACACCTTC
CDR3aa: CASSVARDRDSYGYTF
j_gene: TRBJ1-2
abundance: NA
v_gene: TRBV9
d_gene: TRBD1

CDR3nt: TGTGCCAGCAGCGCCCGGGACAGTAGCAATCAGCCCCAGCATTTT
CDR3aa: CASSARDSSNQPQHF
j_gene: TRBJ1-5
abundance: NA
v_gene: TRBV5-5
d_gene: TRBD1

CDR3nt: TGTGCCAGCAGCCCAGGGGAGGGTTGGGGTTCTGAAGCTTTCTTT
CDR3aa: CASSPGEGWGSEAFF
j_gene: TRBJ1-1
abundance: once
v_gene: TRBV13
d_gene: NA

CDR3nt: TGTGCCAGCAGCAAAGGAAGCGGGAATAGCACCGGGGAGCTGTTTTTT
CDR3aa: CASSKGSGNSTGELFF
j_gene: TRBJ2-2
abundance: NA
v_gene: TRBV21-1
d_gene: NA

CDR3nt: TGTGCCAGCAGGCAGGGGGCGCAGCAGTACTTC
CDR3aa: CASRQGAQQYF
j_gene: TRBJ2-7
abundance: NA
v_gene: TRBV6-1
d_gene: TRBD1

CDR3nt: TGTGCCTGGAGCCCCCGTCGGACAGCCTATTTC
CDR3aa: CAWSPRRTAYF
j_gene: TRBJ1-2
abundance: NA
v_gene: TRBV30
d_gene: NA

CDR3nt: TGTGCCAGCAGTTTATGGAGGGAAAGCACTGAAGCTTTCTTT
CDR3aa: CASSLWRESTEAFF
j_gene: TRBJ1-1
abundance: once
v_gene: TRBV27
d_gene: NA

CDR3nt: TGTGCCAGCAGCTCTCAGGACAGGTCTTGGGAGCAGTACTTC
CDR3aa: CASSSQDRSWEQYF
j_gene: TRBJ2-7
abundance: few
v_gene: TRBV7-9
d_gene: TRBD1

CDR3nt: TGTGCCAGCAGCTTAGGACTGGGGTTTACGACCCAGTACTTC
CDR3aa: CASSLGLGFTTQYF
j_gene: TRBJ2-5
abundance: NA
v_gene: TRBV7-9
d_gene: NA

CDR3nt: TGTGCCAGCTCACCTTCCAACGGGGAGCTGTTTTTT
CDR3aa: CASSPSNGELFF
j_gene: TRBJ2-2
abundance: NA
v_gene: TRBV18
d_gene: NA

CDR3nt: TGTGCCATCAGTCAGACTAGCGGGATGACCGGGGAGCTGTTTTTT
CDR3aa: CAISQTSGMTGELFF
j_gene: TRBJ2-2
abundance: NA
v_gene: TRBV10-3
d_gene: TRBD2